The 8 T cell receptor beta chains below were found in one sample sequenced in a study of blood T cell repertoires in COVID-19. Produced via immunoSEQ multiplex PCR; TCRdb's table is partial and in-frame only. In the table there are around 160,000 clones, roughly 80% of which are singletons. The material sequenced was PBMCs or T cells enriched from blood (not recorded which). The receptors here all came from a woman aged 55-70 years who had recovered from COVID-19.

The J gene is TRBJ2-7, the V gene TRBV19, with D possibly matching TRBD1 (6 bases). Per germline, CDR1 LNHDA and CDR2 SQIVND (reference sequence). The germline V and J ends were trimmed by 1 base and 2 bases, with 6 bases remaining between them. The CDR3 has 13 amino acids. CDR3 sequence: CASSIGDTYEQYF. In nucleotides, the CDR3 is TGTGCCAGTAGTATAGGGGACACCTACGAGCAGTACTTC.

CDR3 in DNA: TGTGCCAGCAGCTTCAGGGATACGTACACTGAAGCTTTCTTT. Translation gives CASSFRDTYTEAFF. This chain connects TRBV7-2 to TRBJ1-1; possible D gene TRBD1, 5 bases. CDR1 is SGHTA, CDR2 FQGNSA, per germline. The CDR3 runs to 14 residues. V shed 3 bases and J shed 3 bases, with 11 bases lying between them.

This clone is a singleton in its sample. The chain employs TRBV2 and TRBJ2-5, with D perhaps matching TRBD2 (5 bases). The germline V and J ends were trimmed by 1 base and 5 bases, with 11 bases remaining between them. CDR3 length: 14 amino acids. From germline, CDR1 is SNHLY and CDR2 FYNNEI. This CDR3 reads CASSEGGPGETQYF. The CDR3 coding sequence is TGTGCCAGCAGTGAAGGAGGGCCAGGCGAGACCCAGTACTTC.

This chain uses TRBV27 with TRBJ1-1; D uncertain. V was clipped by 1 base and J by 2 bases, with 8 bases between them. The CDR3 length is 14 residues. Per germline, CDR1 MNHEY and CDR2 SMNVEV (reference sequence). The CDR3 DNA follows: TGTGCCAGCAGTTTATTCCCGGGAAACACTGAAGCTTTCTTT. Translation gives CASSLFPGNTEAFF.

This clone was picked up one time. The genes are TRBV6-5 and TRBJ2-7, with a possible D match to TRBD2 (5 bases). From germline, CDR1 is MNHEY and CDR2 SVGAGI. Deletions cut 6 bases from V and 5 bases from J, with 14 bases between. The CDR3 covers 13 residues. The CDR3 protein is CASSLTRSDEQYF. The DNA for the CDR3 is TGTGCCAGCAGCTTAACTAGGTCCGACGAGCAGTACTTC.

The V gene is TRBV7-8, the J gene TRBJ2-1; TRBD2 aligns across 12 bases. The CDR3 totals 17 residues. Germline trimming cut 4 bases from V and 6 bases from J; bases unmatched to any gene: 10. Per germline, CDR1 SGHVS and CDR2 FQNEAQ. In DNA, the CDR3 is TGTGCCAGCAGCTCCGCCGTATTGACTAGCGGGGGCAATGAGCAGTTCTTC. Its protein product is CASSSAVLTSGGNEQFF.

The chain has TRBV7-2 and TRBJ2-3; possible D gene TRBD2, 6 bases. Trimming cost V 4 bases and J 0 bases, with 14 bases left between them. Germline V gene lookup returns CDR1 SGHTA and CDR2 FQGNSA. The CDR3 is made up of 16 amino acids. CDR3 in amino acids: CASSSGTGVSTDTQYF. The CDR3 DNA reads TGTGCCAGCAGCTCTGGGACGGGGGTAAGCACAGATACGCAGTATTTT.

This rearrangement joins TRBV6-1 to TRBJ1-6, with D hard to call. This CDR3 has 13 amino acids. Germline CDR1 MNHNS, CDR2 SASEGT. The germline V and J ends were trimmed by 2 bases and 10 bases, with 9 bases remaining between them. The CDR3 bases are TGTGCCAGCAGTGAAAGGAGCGAATCACCCCTCCACTTT. Translated: CASSERSESPLHF.